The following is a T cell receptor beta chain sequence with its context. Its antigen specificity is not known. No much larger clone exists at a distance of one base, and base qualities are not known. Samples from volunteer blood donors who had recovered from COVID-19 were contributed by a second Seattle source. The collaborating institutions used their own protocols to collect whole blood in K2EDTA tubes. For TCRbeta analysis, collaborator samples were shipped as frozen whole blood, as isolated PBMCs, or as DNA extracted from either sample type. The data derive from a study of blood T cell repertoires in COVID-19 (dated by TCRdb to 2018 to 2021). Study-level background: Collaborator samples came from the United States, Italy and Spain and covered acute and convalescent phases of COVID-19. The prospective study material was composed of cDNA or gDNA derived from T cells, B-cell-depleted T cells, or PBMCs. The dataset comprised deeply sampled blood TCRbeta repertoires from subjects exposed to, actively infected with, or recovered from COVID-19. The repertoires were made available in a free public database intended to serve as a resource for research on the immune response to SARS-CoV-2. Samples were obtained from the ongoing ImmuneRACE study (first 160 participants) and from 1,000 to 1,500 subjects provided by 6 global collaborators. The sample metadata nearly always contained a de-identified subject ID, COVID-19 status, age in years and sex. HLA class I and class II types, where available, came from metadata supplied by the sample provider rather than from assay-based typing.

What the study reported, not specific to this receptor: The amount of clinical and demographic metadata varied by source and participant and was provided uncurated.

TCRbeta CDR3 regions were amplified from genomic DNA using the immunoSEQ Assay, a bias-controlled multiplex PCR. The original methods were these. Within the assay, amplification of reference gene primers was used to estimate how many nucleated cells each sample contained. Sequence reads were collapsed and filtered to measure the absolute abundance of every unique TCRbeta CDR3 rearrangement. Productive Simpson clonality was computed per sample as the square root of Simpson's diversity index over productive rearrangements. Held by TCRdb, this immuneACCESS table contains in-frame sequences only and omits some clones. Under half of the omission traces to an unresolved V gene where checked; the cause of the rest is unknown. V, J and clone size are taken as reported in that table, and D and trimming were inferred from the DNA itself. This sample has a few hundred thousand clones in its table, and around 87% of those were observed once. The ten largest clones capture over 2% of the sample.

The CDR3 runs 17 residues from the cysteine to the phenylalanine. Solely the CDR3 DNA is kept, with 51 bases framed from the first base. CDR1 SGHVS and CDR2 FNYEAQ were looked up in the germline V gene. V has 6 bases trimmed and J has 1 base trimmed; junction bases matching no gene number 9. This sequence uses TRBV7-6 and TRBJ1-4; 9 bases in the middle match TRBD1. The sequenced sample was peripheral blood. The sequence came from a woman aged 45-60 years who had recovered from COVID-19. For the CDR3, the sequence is CASSLQGAGVTNEKLFF. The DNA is TGTGCCAGCAGTTTACAGGGGGCAGGAGTAACTAATGAAAAACTGTTTTTT.